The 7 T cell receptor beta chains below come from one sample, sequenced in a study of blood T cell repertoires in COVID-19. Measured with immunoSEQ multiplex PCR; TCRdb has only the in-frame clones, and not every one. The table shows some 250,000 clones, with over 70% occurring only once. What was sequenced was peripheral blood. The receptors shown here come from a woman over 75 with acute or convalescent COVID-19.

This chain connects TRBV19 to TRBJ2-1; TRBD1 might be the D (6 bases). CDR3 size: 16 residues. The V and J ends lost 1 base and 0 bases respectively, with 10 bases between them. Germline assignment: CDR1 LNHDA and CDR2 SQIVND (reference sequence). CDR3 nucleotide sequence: TGTGCCAGTAGTATAGCAGGACAGAGCTCCTACAATGAGCAGTTCTTC. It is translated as CASSIAGQSSYNEQFF.

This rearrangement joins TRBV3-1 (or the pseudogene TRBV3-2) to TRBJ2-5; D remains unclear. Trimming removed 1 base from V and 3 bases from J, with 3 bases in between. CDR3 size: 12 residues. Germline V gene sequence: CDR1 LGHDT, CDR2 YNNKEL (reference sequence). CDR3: CASSQVKETQYF. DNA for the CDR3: TGTGCCAGCAGCCAAGTAAAAGAGACCCAGTACTTC.

The CDR3 region has the DNA TGTGCCAGCAGTTACTCAGCTGACAGGGGCAACTACGAGCAGTACTTC. It is translated as CASSYSADRGNYEQYF. This sequence joins TRBV6-5 and TRBJ2-7; 8 bases agree with TRBD1. The CDR3 has 16 residues. V lost 0 bases to trimming and J lost 3 bases; unmatched junction nucleotides: 7. Germline V gene sequence: CDR1 MNHEY, CDR2 SVGAGI.

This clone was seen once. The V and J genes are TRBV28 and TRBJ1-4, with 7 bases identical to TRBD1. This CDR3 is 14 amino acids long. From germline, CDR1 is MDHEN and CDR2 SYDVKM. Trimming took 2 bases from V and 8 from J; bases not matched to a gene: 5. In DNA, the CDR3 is TGTGCCAGCAGTTTAAAGGGGGCGGGGGAAAAACTGTTTTTT. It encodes CASSLKGAGEKLFF.

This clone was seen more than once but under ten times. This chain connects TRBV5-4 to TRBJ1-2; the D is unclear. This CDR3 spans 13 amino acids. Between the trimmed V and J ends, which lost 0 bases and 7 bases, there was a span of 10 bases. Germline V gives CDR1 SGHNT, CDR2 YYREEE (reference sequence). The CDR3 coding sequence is TGTGCCAGCAGCTTGGCGGGTGGGAGTGGCTACACCTTC. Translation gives CASSLAGGSGYTF.

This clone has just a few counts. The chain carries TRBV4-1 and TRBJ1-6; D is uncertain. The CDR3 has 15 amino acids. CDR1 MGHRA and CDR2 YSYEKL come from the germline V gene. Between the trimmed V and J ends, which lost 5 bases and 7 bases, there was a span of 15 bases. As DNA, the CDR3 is TGCGCCAGCAGCAATTCTCGGGGAAACAATTCACCCCTCCACTTT. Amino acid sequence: CASSNSRGNNSPLHF.

CDR3 residues: CASSYPRGLLNTGELFF. The CDR3 DNA sequence: TGTGCCAGCAGTTACCCACGGGGACTACTGAACACCGGGGAGCTGTTTTTT. J is TRBJ2-2 and V is TRBV6-2 or TRBV6-3; TRBD2 matches 7 bases. CDR1 MNHEY and CDR2 SVGEGT come from the germline V gene. J gave up 1 base and V 2 bases, and 7 bases lay outside the gene matches. This CDR3 contains 17 residues.